Listed below are T cell receptor beta chains from one sample, sequenced in a study of tumor and adjacent non-tumor tissue in lung cancer. TCRdb itself ran the multiplex PCR reads through MiXCR, one entry per CDR3 protein. Of fewer than 90,000 distinct CDR3 sequences in the sample, around 76% were seen once. Sequences were obtained from distant non-tumor lung tissue. These TCRs come from a woman between 50 and 59 years old with non-small cell lung cancer. CDR3s include the opening cysteine and the closing phenylalanine or tryptophan. D genes are given only for firm matches. The listing skips clone size in some rows; elsewhere it reads once, few, many or a size class.

D gene	clone size	V gene	J gene	CDR3 protein	CDR3 DNA
TRBD1	.	TRBV6-2/TRBV6-3	TRBJ2-1	CATRQGANNEQFF	TGTGCCACCAGACAGGGGGCCAACAATGAGCAGTTCTTC
.	many	TRBV7-9	TRBJ2-3	CASSLGKGNTDTQYF	TGTGCCAGCAGCTTAGGAAAGGGCAACACAGATACGCAGTATTTT
TRBD1	.	TRBV5-1	TRBJ2-2	CSSSRTGNTGEPFF	TGCTCCAGCAGCCGGACAGGTAACACCGGGGAGCCGTTTTTT
.	.	TRBV11-2	TRBJ1-1	CANSLLMLGIEAFF	TGTGCCAACAGCTTGCTGATGCTGGGAATTGAAGCTTTCTTT
TRBD1	.	TRBV7-9	TRBJ1-1	CASRATDRGLTGAIF	TGTGCCAGCAGGGCCACGGACAGGGGGCTGACTGGAGCTATCTTT
.	.	TRBV6-1	TRBJ1-1	CASSVEGSTEAFF	TGTGCCAGCAGTGTAGAGGGGTCCACTGAAGCTTTCTTT
TRBD2	.	TRBV4-1	TRBJ2-5	CAGSHPGLAGGPERETQYF	TGCGCCGGCAGCCATCCGGGACTAGCGGGAGGGCCTGAGAGGGAGACTCAGTACTTC
TRBD1	.	TRBV5-1	TRBJ2-3	CASRQRSTGGSDTHYF	TGCGCCAGCCGCCAAAGATCGACAGGGGGATCAGATACGCATTATTTT
TRBD1	many	TRBV6-1	TRBJ2-2	CASQGQATGELFF	TGTGCCAGTCAGGGACAGGCTACCGGGGAGCTGTTTTTT
TRBD1	.	TRBV6-6	TRBJ2-6	CTSSSRTGSGTNVLTF	TGTACCAGCAGTTCCAGGACAGGATCTGGGACCAACGTCCTGACTTTC
TRBD2	.	TRBV11-2	TRBJ2-1	CTSNLEASGRSEQFF	TGTACCAGCAACTTAGAAGCTAGCGGGAGGTCTGAGCAGTTCTTC
.	many	TRBV28	TRBJ2-4	CASSLSRTYKNIQYF	TGTGCCAGCAGCCTATCACGGACTTACAAAAACATTCAGTACTTC
.	.	TRBV6-5	TRBJ1-5	CGSSPRVGQPQHF	TGTGGCAGCAGCCCCAGGGTGGGTCAGCCCCAGCATTTT
.	.	TRBV11-2	TRBJ1-1	CYSSLEPGANTEAFF	TGTTACAGCAGCTTAGAGCCGGGGGCGAACACCGAAGCTTTCTTT
TRBD2	.	TRBV29-1	TRBJ2-3	CSVENRLAGSTDTQYF	TGCAGCGTTGAAAATAGGTTAGCGGGTAGTACAGATACGCAGTATTTT
.	.	TRBV29-1	TRBJ1-2	CNVEPPAGKGEKGWDYAF	TGCAACGTTGAGCCCCCCGCGGGAAAAGGGGAGAAAGGATGGGACTACGCCTTC
.	once	TRBV20-1	TRBJ2-7	CSASHRRAPYKQYF	TGCAGTGCTAGTCACCGCCGGGCCCCCTACAAGCAGTACTTT
TRBD2	.	TRBV7-9	TRBJ2-1	CASSLAFYTSGGSDEQFF	TGTGCCAGCAGCTTAGCATTTTATACTAGCGGGGGTTCGGATGAGCAGTTCTTC
TRBD2	.	TRBV2	TRBJ2-7	CASRDGLADLSYEQYF	TGTGCCAGCAGAGACGGACTAGCGGACCTCTCCTACGAGCAGTACTTC
.	many	TRBV14	TRBJ2-2	CASSQGIGELFF	TGTGCCAGCAGCCAAGGGATCGGGGAGCTGTTTTTT
.	.	TRBV4-1	TRBJ2-5	CASSQVLLLAGLEETQYF	TGTGCCAGCAGCCAAGTTCTATTATTGGCAGGGCTTGAAGAGACCCAGTACTTC
.	.	TRBV6-6	TRBJ2-3	CVSSEDSTKDTQYF	TGTGTTAGCAGTGAAGACAGTACCAAAGATACGCAGTATTTT
.	.	TRBV29-1	TRBJ1-1	CSVGGTGAFF	TGCAGCGTTGGAGGTACTGGAGCTTTCTTT
TRBD1	.	TRBV20-1	TRBJ1-3	CCASKGQVGNTIYF	TGCTGTGCTAGCAAAGGACAGGTCGGAAACACCATATATTTT
TRBD2	many	TRBV6-5	TRBJ2-5	CASSYSYGREKTQYF	TGTGCCAGCAGTTACTCGTATGGGAGGGAGAAGACCCAGTACTTC